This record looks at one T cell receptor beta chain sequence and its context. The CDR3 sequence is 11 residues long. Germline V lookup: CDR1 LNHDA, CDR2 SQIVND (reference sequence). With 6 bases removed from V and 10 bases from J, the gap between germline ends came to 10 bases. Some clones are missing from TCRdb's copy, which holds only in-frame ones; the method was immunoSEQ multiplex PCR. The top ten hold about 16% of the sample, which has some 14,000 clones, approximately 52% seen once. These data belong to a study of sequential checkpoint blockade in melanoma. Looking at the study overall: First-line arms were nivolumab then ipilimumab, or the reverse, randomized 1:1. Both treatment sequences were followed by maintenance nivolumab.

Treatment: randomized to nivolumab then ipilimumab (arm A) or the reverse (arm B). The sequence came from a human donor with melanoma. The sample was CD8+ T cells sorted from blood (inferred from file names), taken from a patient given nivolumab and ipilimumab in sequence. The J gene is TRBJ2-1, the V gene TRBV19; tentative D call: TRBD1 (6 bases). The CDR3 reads CASSQGLEQFF. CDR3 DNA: TGTGCCAGTAGCCAGGGGTTGGAGCAGTTCTTC.